Listed below are T cell receptor beta chains from one sample, sequenced in a study of T cell repertoires in cytomegalovirus infection. What these receptors recognize is not known. A single record per CDR3 protein comes from TCRdb applying MiXCR to the reads. The profile covers roughly 700,000 distinct CDR3 sequences, with roughly 33% appearing a single time and 15% to 20% taken by the ten largest. The material sequenced was cultured PBMCs, taken from culture after CMV antigen stimulation. The origin of the receptors is a human donor in good health (CMV status not recorded). Some clones in this sample may be carry-over from other donors' samples. The CDR3 runs from the conserved cysteine through the conserved F or W. The D gene is left open where the match is weak. Size values are once, few and many counts, or a class for expanded clones, and some rows have none.

CDR3 length,V gene,D gene,clone size,J gene,CDR3 protein,CDR3 DNA
13,TRBV20-1,TRBD1,-,TRBJ2-3,CSATTGVTDTQYF,TGCAGTGCTACGACAGGGGTTACAGATACGCAGTATTTT
15,TRBV11-1,-,few,TRBJ1-1,CASSYGPFMTTEAFF,TGTGCCAGCAGCTATGGGCCTTTTATGACCACTGAAGCTTTCTTT
14,TRBV20-1,-,-,TRBJ2-5,CSASRGWGGETQYF,TGCAGTGCTAGTCGGGGGTGGGGCGGCGAGACCCAGTACTTC
15,TRBV24-1,-,few,TRBJ2-7,CATSAAGGLSYEQYF,TGTGCCACCAGTGCCGCCGGGGGACTCTCCTACGAGCAGTACTTC
13,TRBV19,-,few,TRBJ1-2,CASSIVGFYGYTF,TGTGCCAGTAGTATAGTGGGGTTCTATGGCTACACCTTC
15,TRBV5-1,-,-,TRBJ2-3,CASSFFADGTDTQYF,TGCGCCAGCAGCTTTTTCGCGGACGGGACAGATACGCAGTATTTT
16,TRBV6-6,-,-,TRBJ1-3,CASTGHSRERRNTIYF,TGTGCCAGCACTGGCCACTCTCGAGAAAGGAGAAACACCATATATTTT
15,TRBV29-1,-,-,TRBJ1-4,CSVAAGPGPLEKLFF,TGCAGCGTTGCCGCCGGACCGGGACCGCTTGAAAAACTGTTTTTT
15,TRBV10-3,-,few,TRBJ1-2,CAISEALTEVYGYTF,TGTGCCATCAGTGAAGCCCTGACAGAGGTCTATGGCTACACCTTC
15,TRBV7-2,-,few,TRBJ1-2,CASSLVAGTEGGYTF,TGTGCCAGCAGCTTAGTAGCAGGGACTGAGGGGGGCTACACCTTC
14,TRBV7-2,-,few,TRBJ2-1,CASSLAGGFNEQFF,TGTGCCAGCAGCTTAGCGGGGGGTTTCAATGAGCAGTTCTTC
13,TRBV4-3,-,once,TRBJ2-5,CASSQDISGTQYF,TGCGCCAGCAGCCAAGATATATCCGGGACCCAGTACTTC
12,TRBV28,-,-,TRBJ2-2,CASRGGLEELFF,TGTGCCAGCAGGGGGGGTCTGGAGGAGCTGTTTTTT
12,TRBV20-1,-,-,TRBJ1-2,CSARVDGYGYTF,TGCAGTGCTAGAGTCGACGGTTATGGCTACACCTTC
12,TRBV4-3,-,few,TRBJ2-1,CASSQRDTKQFF,TGCGCCAGCAGCCAACGGGACACAAAGCAGTTCTTC
13,TRBV30,-,-,TRBJ1-1,CAWSVLRGAEAFF,TGTGCCTGGAGTGTACTACGAGGGGCTGAAGCTTTCTTT
16,TRBV12-3/TRBV12-4,-,few,TRBJ1-3,CASNGGGAGPGNTIYF,TGTGCCAGCAACGGGGGGGGGGCTGGTCCTGGAAACACCATATATTTT
17,TRBV7-6,TRBD2,-,TRBJ2-5,CASSLASSGSLRETQYF,TGTGCCAGCAGCTTAGCGTCTAGCGGGAGCCTGCGGGAGACCCAGTACTTC
15,TRBV12-3/TRBV12-4,-,-,TRBJ2-3,CASITGTAGADTQYF,TGTGCCAGCATCACCGGGACGGCCGGAGCAGATACGCAGTATTTT
11,TRBV29-1,-,-,TRBJ1-2,CSVEDRAGYTF,TGCAGCGTTGAAGACAGGGCTGGCTACACCTTC
15,TRBV20-1,TRBD2,few,TRBJ2-1,CSAAALAGGYNEQFF,TGCAGTGCGGCGGCACTAGCGGGAGGGTACAATGAGCAGTTCTTC
18,TRBV7-6,TRBD2,-,TRBJ2-1,CASSLEGSGSSAYNEQFF,TGTGCCAGCAGCTTAGAAGGTAGCGGGAGTTCGGCCTACAATGAGCAGTTCTTC
14,TRBV6-1,-,-,TRBJ1-3,CASKSGDSGNTIYF,TGTGCCAGCAAGAGCGGGGATTCTGGAAACACCATATATTTT
15,TRBV7-9,-,few,TRBJ1-2,CASSLDIQGLRGYTF,TGTGCCAGCAGCTTAGATATTCAGGGACTTCGCGGCTACACCTTC
14,TRBV6-1,TRBD1,-,TRBJ2-7,CASSEGTGAYEQYF,TGTGCCAGCAGTGAAGGGACAGGGGCCTACGAGCAGTACTTC
16,TRBV19,-,-,TRBJ1-2,CASSIALYPDSYGYTF,TGTGCCAGTAGTATCGCCCTCTACCCCGACAGTTATGGCTACACCTTC
14,TRBV19,-,few,TRBJ1-1,CASSAWVGNTEAFF,TGTGCCAGTAGTGCGTGGGTTGGGAACACTGAAGCTTTCTTT
15,TRBV7-2,TRBD1,-,TRBJ2-1,CASRERGQGYNEQFF,TGTGCCAGCAGAGAGCGGGGACAGGGCTACAATGAGCAGTTCTTC
10,TRBV6-2/TRBV6-3,TRBD2,few,TRBJ2-5,CASSGTSQYF,TGTGCCAGCAGCGGGACTAGTCAGTACTTC
18,TRBV7-2,TRBD2,-,TRBJ2-5,CASSYTIGTSGRQETQYF,TGTGCCAGCAGCTACACTATCGGGACTAGCGGGCGCCAAGAGACCCAGTACTTC
13,TRBV28,-,-,TRBJ1-2,CASRREANYGYTF,TGTGCCAGTAGGAGGGAGGCCAACTATGGCTACACCTTC
14,TRBV7-2,-,many,TRBJ1-2,CASSLVREAYGYTF,TGTGCCAGCAGCTTGGTCAGGGAAGCTTATGGCTACACCTTC
13,TRBV4-3,-,-,TRBJ2-7,CASSQAPYYEQYF,TGCGCCAGCAGCCAAGCCCCGTACTACGAGCAGTACTTC
15,TRBV24-1,TRBD2,-,TRBJ2-3,CATSDPAGFTDTQYF,TGTGCCACCAGTGATCCAGCGGGATTCACAGATACGCAGTATTTT
12,TRBV25-1,-,-,TRBJ2-1,CASSAVRGEQFF,TGTGCCAGCAGTGCCGTTAGAGGCGAGCAGTTCTTC
14,TRBV6-5,TRBD1,-,TRBJ1-1,CASSMPGGRTEAFF,TGTGCCAGCAGTATGCCAGGGGGCCGCACTGAAGCTTTCTTT
15,TRBV11-2,-,few,TRBJ2-1,CASSYGQSAYNEQFF,TGTGCCAGCAGCTATGGACAGAGTGCCTACAATGAGCAGTTCTTC
18,TRBV29-1,-,-,TRBJ2-3,CPQLGPRGRSTLPDTQYF,TGCCCCCAGTTGGGGCCCCGGGGCAGGTCGACGTTGCCAGATACGCAGTATTTT
15,TRBV19,TRBD2,-,TRBJ2-7,CASSIELAGVHEQYF,TGTGCCAGTAGTATAGAGCTAGCGGGAGTCCACGAGCAGTACTTC
16,TRBV7-2,TRBD2,many,TRBJ2-5,CASSLGLAGGRETQYF,TGTGCCAGCAGCCTAGGACTAGCGGGAGGAAGAGAGACCCAGTACTTC
12,TRBV12-3/TRBV12-4,-,-,TRBJ2-7,CASSKVAHEQYF,TGTGCCAGCAGTAAAGTGGCACACGAGCAGTACTTC
14,TRBV11-2,TRBD1,many,TRBJ1-1,CASSLVGTVTEAFF,TGTGCCAGCAGCTTAGTGGGGACAGTTACTGAAGCTTTCTTT
16,TRBV27,TRBD1,few,TRBJ1-6,CASSLSSRGVDSPLHF,TGTGCCAGCAGTTTATCATCCAGGGGGGTAGATTCACCCCTCCACTTT
14,TRBV7-2,-,many,TRBJ2-3,CASSVGGGDHTQYF,TGTGCCAGCAGCGTCGGGGGCGGAGACCATACGCAGTATTTT
15,TRBV11-2,-,-,TRBJ2-7,CASSSLLGRTYEQYF,TGTGCCAGCAGCTCCCTGCTGGGGAGAACCTACGAGCAGTACTTC
14,TRBV6-1,-,few,TRBJ2-7,CASSGLLRFYEQYF,TGTGCCAGCAGTGGCTTATTACGGTTCTACGAGCAGTACTTC
12,TRBV29-1,-,-,TRBJ1-1,CSVDLEGVEAFF,TGCAGCGTTGACCTTGAGGGAGTAGAAGCTTTCTTT
16,TRBV5-6,-,few,TRBJ1-6,CASSPGVGQINSPLHF,TGTGCCAGCAGCCCAGGTGTGGGGCAGATTAATTCACCCCTCCACTTT
13,TRBV12-3/TRBV12-4,-,few,TRBJ2-3,CASSPGTPRTQYF,TGTGCCAGCAGTCCCGGGACCCCCCGGACGCAGTATTTT
15,TRBV28,TRBD2,few,TRBJ2-1,CASSPLAGGRNEQFF,TGTGCCAGCAGTCCTCTAGCGGGGGGGCGGAATGAGCAGTTCTTC
17,TRBV20-1,-,-,TRBJ2-2,CSARHGGRLGDTGELFF,TGCAGTGCTAGACACGGGGGGCGGCTCGGGGACACCGGGGAGCTGTTTTTT
15,TRBV7-9,-,-,TRBJ2-3,CASSLVVAGRDTQYF,TGTGCCAGCAGCTTAGTGGTGGCAGGTAGAGATACGCAGTATTTT
16,TRBV18,-,few,TRBJ1-1,CASSPWTGRLGTEAFF,TGTGCCAGCTCACCATGGACGGGGCGATTGGGCACTGAAGCTTTCTTT
12,TRBV7-9,-,few,TRBJ1-5,CASQWGNQPQHF,TGTGCCAGCCAATGGGGCAATCAGCCCCAGCATTTT
13,TRBV6-2/TRBV6-3,-,-,TRBJ2-1,CASSYSRYNEQFF,TGTGCCAGCAGTTACTCGAGGTACAATGAGCAGTTCTTC